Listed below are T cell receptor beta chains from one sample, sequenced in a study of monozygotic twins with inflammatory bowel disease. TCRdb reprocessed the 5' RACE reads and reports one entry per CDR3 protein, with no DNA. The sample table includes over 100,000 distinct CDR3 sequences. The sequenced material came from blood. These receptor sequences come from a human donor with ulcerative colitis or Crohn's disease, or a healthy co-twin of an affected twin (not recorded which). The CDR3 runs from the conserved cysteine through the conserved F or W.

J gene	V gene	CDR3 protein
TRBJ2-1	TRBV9	CASSTGLADLNEQFF
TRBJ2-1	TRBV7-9	CASSLGVSSYNEQFF
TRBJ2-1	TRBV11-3	CASSSDTYEQFF
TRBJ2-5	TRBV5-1	CASKNLLAWGETQYF
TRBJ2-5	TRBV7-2	CASSLATGIQETQYF
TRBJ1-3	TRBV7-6	CASSFGAGAIGNTIYF
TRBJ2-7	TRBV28	CASRSGQGSYEQYF
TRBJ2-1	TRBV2	CASRPGTSPQGEQFF
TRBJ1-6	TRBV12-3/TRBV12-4	CASSIRRGQSPLHF
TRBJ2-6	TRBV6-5	CASRPDYSGANVLTF
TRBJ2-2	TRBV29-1	CTYLGLTGELFF
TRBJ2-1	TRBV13	CASSPPRDGTYNEQFF
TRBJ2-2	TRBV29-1	CSVRENTGELFF
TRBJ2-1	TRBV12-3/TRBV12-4	CASSPIQGLAGAEQFF
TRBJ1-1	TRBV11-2	CASSPLGGGNTEAFF
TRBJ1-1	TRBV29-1	CSVRQGLGLNTEAFF
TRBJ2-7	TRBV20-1	CSARVPGTGAEEQYF
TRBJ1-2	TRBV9	CASSELLGAAVNYGYTF
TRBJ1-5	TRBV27	CASSFRALSVGSNQPQHF
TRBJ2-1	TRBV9	CASSPTATYNEQFF
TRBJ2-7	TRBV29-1	CSVRWAAAYEQYF
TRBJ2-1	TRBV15	CATSRDRSAVYNEQFF
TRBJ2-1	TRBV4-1	CASSQESSGTGLHYEQFF
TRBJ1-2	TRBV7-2	CASSLERGNGYTF
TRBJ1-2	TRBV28	CASRPPGQANPYGYTF
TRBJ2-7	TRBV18	CASSPTSGRRYEQYF
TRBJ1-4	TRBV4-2	CASSQDPGRGEKLFF
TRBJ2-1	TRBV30	CAWSVSGGDNEQFF
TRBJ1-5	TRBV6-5	CASKGITGGSNQPQHF
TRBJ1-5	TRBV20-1	CSAQKDSPYGPQHF
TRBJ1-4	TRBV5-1	CASSLAVATNEKLFF
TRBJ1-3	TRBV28	CASSLFNPGAGNTIYF
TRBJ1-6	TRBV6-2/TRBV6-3	CASSYRAGPLHF
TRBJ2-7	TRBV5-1	CASSLGQGASYEQYF
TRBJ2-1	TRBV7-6	CASCLAGESEQFF
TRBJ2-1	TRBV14	CASSQLTVAGAGYEQFF
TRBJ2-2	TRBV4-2	CASSPKTGDTGELFF
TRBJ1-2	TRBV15	CATSRDRTGYGYTF
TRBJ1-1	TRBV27	CASSRHMNTEAFF
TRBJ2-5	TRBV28	CASSRQGPKTQYF
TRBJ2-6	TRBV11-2	CASSLKVPGASGANVLTF
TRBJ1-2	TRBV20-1	CSAPRQGRLLGDGYTF
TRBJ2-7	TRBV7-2	CASSPGGEQYF
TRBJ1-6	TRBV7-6	CASSLAGSGGFSPLHF
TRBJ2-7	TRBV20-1	CSARDRVYEQYF
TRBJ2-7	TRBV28	CVSSQAMGGSYEQYF
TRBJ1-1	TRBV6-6	CASGRTVNTEAFF
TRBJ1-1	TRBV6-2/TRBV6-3	CASSYVNTEAFF
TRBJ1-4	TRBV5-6	CASSWGWGLNEKLFF
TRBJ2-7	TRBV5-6	CASTLGRAEIGEQYF